What follows describes a single TCR beta chain. The antigen is undetermined. This sample was included in a study of blood T cells in healthy people across ages. Whole-study findings and limits: The fall in TCR beta diversity per million T cells was roughly linear with age.

Primers used in a second PCR of roughly 6 to 12 cycles were a sample-barcoded 5' primer and a J-beta primer mix. TCRdb used MiXCR to reprocess the 5' RACE reads, holding one entry per CDR3 protein. The repertoire holds approximately 790,000 distinct CDR3 sequences, with 55% to 65% as singletons. Germline V CDR1 and CDR2: MNHEY, SVGEGT. V lost 6 bases to trimming and J lost 1 base, with 13 bases between them. CDR3 length equals 14 residues. This TCR derives from a man between 25 and 39 years old in good health. This chain joins TRBV6-2 or TRBV6-3 and TRBJ2-7, with a tentative D call TRBD1 (6 bases). Sequenced material: blood. In DNA, the CDR3 is TGTGCCAGCAGAGGACAGTCCGTATCCTACGAGCAGTACTTC. Translating gives CASRGQSVSYEQYF.